The sequence of this T cell receptor (beta chain) was determined in a study of regulatory T cells in long-lasting Graves disease. Study-wide background: Graves' patients who were just diagnosed had used antithyroid drugs for under 3 months. Points from the study as a whole: Thyroid tissue was not studied; only peripheral blood was. There were preferences for TRBV28, TRBJ1-2 and TRBJ2-5 in persistent disease.

The CDR3 has 15 amino acids. Trimming removed 1 base from V and 2 bases from J, with 12 bases in between. The germline gives CDR1 MNHEY, CDR2 SVGEGT. This clonotype was counted at least ten times. Its antigen is not known. Specified time point: newly diagnosed GD, antithyroid drugs for less than 3 months. Preparation of the TCR library used RNA extracted from PBMCs. All patients originated from an endocrinology department located in Xi'an, China. According to the study, TCR beta libraries were built with iRepertoire HTBI primers and CDR3-region Arm-PCR. From the multiplex PCR reads, TCRdb called clonotypes with MiXCR, one entry per CDR3 protein. The table has hundreds of thousands of distinct CDR3 sequences, 18% seen once.

The chain couples TRBV6-2 or TRBV6-3 to TRBJ2-7, with TRBD1 as a possible D gene (6 bases). The sequencing used peripheral blood mononuclear cells (PBMCs), collected at new diagnosis, from a patient treated with antithyroid drugs. The origin of this receptor is a female donor with Graves disease. The CDR3 region has the DNA TGTGCCAGCAGTTACTTGTTCCAGGGGCCCTACGAGCAGTACTTC. Translation gives CASSYLFQGPYEQYF.